This TCR beta chain was recorded in a study of blood T cells in healthy people across ages (dated by TCRdb to the mid-2010s). As for the study more broadly: In model experiments, roughly one uniquely barcoded TCR beta cDNA molecule per two T cells was captured by template switching. Using deep sequencing normalized with unique cDNA molecular identifiers, the study measured how TCR beta repertoire diversity changes with age. The donors were divided into four age groups: young (average around 15 years), middle-aged (almost 40), aged (under 70) and long-lived (82). To avoid experimental bias, donors of different ages were spread randomly across the sequencing lanes. Using the same blood draw, the study looked at two additional independent replicas of 1 million unique cDNA reads for two donors, one aged 18 to 29 and the other aged 80 or older.

What the authors observed across the whole study: Observed TCR beta diversity per million T cells fell roughly linearly with age, and a significant reduction was already apparent by age approximately 40. A strong correlation was found between observed TCR beta diversity and the percentage of naive T cells measured by flow cytometry. Compared with the aged group, the long-lived group had more naive CD4+ T cells, fewer expanded clones and increased TCR diversity, a pattern suggesting age selection. Estimates of total diversity based on one million sequenced T cells were regarded as lower bounds and as underestimates. Because the CMV infection status of the donors was unknown, age-related changes in expanded clonotypes may potentially have been confounded. Bulk unsorted PBMC profiling prevented conclusive comparison of naive and antigen-experienced compartments.

The library was prepared using 5' RACE. The run used an Illumina HiSeq 2500. A second PCR of 7 to 11 cycles was run with a J-beta primer mix and a sample-barcoded 5' primer. A unique molecular identifier was introduced onto each TCR beta cDNA molecule by a template-switch 5' adaptor carrying 12 random nucleotides. Each sample yielded at least 2.5 million CDR3-containing paired-end reads. The Mint cDNA synthesis kit, primed by a TRBC-specific oligonucleotide, was used to synthesize first-strand cDNA from all RNA. Following uracil-DNA glycosylase treatment, all cDNA underwent a first 18-cycle PCR with the universal primers M1SS and BC2_uni_R. The authors processed their data as follows. For normalization, 1 million high-quality reads, each with a distinct molecular identifier, were randomly selected from each sample. Instead of being binned into consensus sequences, reads that shared molecular identifiers were thrown out. MiTCR, set to a Q25 quality threshold and the strictest error-elimination algorithm, was used for CDR3 identification, clonotype clustering and error correction. Lower-bound total TCR beta diversity was estimated with a nonparametric unseen species model using Euler transformation. TCRdb itself trimmed the public reads at Q25 with fastp, ran MiXCR and retained productive beta chains. Here each entry gathers all rows of one CDR3 protein and keeps the most common genes and DNA. V and J calls and clone size were set by TCRdb, not the authors. The sample data list 1.5 million to 1.9 million distinct CDR3 sequences, and approximately 43% of these were observed just once. The ten most abundant clones make up 4% of the sample.

The donors were roughly 39 Caucasian individuals from Russia, aged roughly 6 to 90 years, who were systemically healthy. Each donor gave about 9.7 milliliters of peripheral blood, drawn into EDTA-treated Vacutainer tubes. Ficoll-Paque density-gradient centrifugation was used to isolate PBMCs, with at least 6 million obtained per sample. Trizol reagent was used to extract total RNA from the PBMCs, yielding at least 6 micrograms per sample. The percentages of naive CD45RAhigh/CD27high T cells were determined by flow cytometry on a PBMC aliquot from every donor. After removal of 1 base from V and 0 bases from J, the junction retains 5 bases not matched to a gene. Reading from cysteine to phenylalanine, the CDR3 counts 17 amino acids. The only DNA kept is the CDR3, 51 bases in frame from the first base. CDR1 and CDR2 (DFQATT, SNEGSKA) derive from the germline V gene (reference sequence). Points on this clonotype: The specificity of this receptor is unknown. The sample holds no much larger clone one base away, and base qualities are not on file.

The clonotype comes from a woman aged 18-30 years in good health. This receptor chain uses TRBV20-1 and TRBJ1-5, and 11 bases in between align with TRBD1. Sequencing was carried out using blood. The bases read TGCAGTGCTAGAGCGGGACAGGGGGGATATAGCAATCAGCCCCAGCATTTT. The resulting protein is CSARAGQGGYSNQPQHF.